This T cell receptor beta chain was captured in a study of blood T cell repertoires in COVID-19. The CDR3 is made up of 13 amino acids. Germline lookup yields CDR1 SGHTA and CDR2 FQGNSA. Trimming removed 5 bases at V and 3 bases at J, with 10 bases between. The data were produced by immunoSEQ multiplex PCR, yet TCRdb's version contains in-frame clones alone and is incomplete. Of around 140,000 clones in the sample, about 87% were seen once. The chain uses TRBV7-2 and TRBJ1-2; D not resolved. The TCR originated in a woman in her forties or fifties with acute or convalescent COVID-19. The sample comprised peripheral blood. CDR3 protein: CASSPHEDYGYTF. The DNA of the CDR3 is TGTGCCAGCAGCCCCCACGAGGACTATGGCTACACCTTC.